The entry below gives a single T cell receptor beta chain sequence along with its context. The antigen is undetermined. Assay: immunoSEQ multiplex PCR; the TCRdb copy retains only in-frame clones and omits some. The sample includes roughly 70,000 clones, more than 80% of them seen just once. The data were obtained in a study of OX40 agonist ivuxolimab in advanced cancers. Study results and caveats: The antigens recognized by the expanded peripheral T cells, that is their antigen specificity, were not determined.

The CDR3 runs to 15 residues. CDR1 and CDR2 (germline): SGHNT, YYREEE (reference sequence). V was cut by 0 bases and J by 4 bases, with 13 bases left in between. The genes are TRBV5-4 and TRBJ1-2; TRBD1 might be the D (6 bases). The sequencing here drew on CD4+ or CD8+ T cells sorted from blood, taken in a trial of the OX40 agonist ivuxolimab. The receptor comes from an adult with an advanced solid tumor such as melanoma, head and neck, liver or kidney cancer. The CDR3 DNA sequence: TGTGCCAGCAGCTTGGAGGGGGTGAGGGGCTATGGCTACACCTTC. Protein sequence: CASSLEGVRGYGYTF.